A few counts support the clone carrying this T cell receptor (beta chain). This sample was included in a study of sequential checkpoint blockade in melanoma. The V gene lost 10 bases and the J gene lost 6 bases, with 15 bases spanning the gap. There are 12 residues in the CDR3. The germline CDR1 and CDR2 sequences are LNHDA and SQIVND (reference sequence). Sequencing was performed with immunoSEQ multiplex PCR; in TCRdb, only in-frame clones are kept and a portion is missing. The table records around 11,000 clones, around 80% of them present only once. The sample's treatment: randomized to nivolumab then ipilimumab (arm A) or the reverse (arm B).

The clonotype was recovered from a human donor with melanoma. This rearrangement joins TRBV19 to TRBJ1-1; D remains ambiguous. The material was CD8+ T cells sorted from blood (inferred from file names), obtained from a patient given nivolumab and ipilimumab in sequence. This CDR3 reads CATTTAYPEAFF. CDR3 bases: TGTGCCACTACCACAGCTTACCCTGAAGCTTTCTTT.